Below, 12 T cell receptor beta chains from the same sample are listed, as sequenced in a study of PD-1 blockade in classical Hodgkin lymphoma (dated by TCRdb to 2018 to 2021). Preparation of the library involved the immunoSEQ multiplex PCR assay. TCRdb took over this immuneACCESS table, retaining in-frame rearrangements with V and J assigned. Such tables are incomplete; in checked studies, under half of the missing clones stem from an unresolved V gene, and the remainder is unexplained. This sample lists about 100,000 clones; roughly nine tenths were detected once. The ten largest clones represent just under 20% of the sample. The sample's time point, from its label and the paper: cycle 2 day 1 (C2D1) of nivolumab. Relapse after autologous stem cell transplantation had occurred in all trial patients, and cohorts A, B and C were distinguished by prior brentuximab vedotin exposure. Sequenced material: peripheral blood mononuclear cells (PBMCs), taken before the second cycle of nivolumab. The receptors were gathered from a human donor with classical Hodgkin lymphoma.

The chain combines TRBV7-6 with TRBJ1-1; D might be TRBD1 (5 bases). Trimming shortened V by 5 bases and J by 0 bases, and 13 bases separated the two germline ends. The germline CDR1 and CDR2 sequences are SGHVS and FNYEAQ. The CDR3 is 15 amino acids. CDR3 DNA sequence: TGTGCCAGCAGCCAAAGAAGGGGTGTGAACACTGAAGCTTTCTTT. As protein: CASSQRRGVNTEAFF. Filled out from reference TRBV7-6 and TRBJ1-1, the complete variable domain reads GAGVSQSPRYKVTKRGQDVALRCDPISGHVSLYWYRQALGQGPEFLTYFNYEAQQDKSGLPNDRFSAERPEGSISTLTIQRTEQRDSAMYRCASSQRRGVNTEAFFGQGTRLTVV.

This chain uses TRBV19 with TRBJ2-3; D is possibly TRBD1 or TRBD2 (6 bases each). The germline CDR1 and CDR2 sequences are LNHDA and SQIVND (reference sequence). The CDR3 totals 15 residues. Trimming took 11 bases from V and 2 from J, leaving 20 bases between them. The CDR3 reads CAVRGPWGFTDTQYF. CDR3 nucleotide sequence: TGTGCCGTCCGGGGGCCATGGGGCTTCACAGATACGCAGTATTTT.

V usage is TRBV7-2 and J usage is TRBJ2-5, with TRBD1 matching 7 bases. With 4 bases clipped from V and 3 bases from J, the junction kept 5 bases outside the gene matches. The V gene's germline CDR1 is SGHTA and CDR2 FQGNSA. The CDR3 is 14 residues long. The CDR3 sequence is CASSYGTEKETQYF. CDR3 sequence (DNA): TGTGCCAGCAGCTATGGGACAGAGAAAGAGACCCAGTACTTC.

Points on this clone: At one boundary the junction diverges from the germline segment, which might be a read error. CDR3 amino acids: CASRLSDRAEAFF. CDR3 DNA: TGTGCCAGCAGATTATCAGACAGGGCTGAAGCTTTCTTT. The genes are TRBV28 and TRBJ1-1; 7 nucleotides match TRBD1. CDR1 and CDR2 from the germline V gene are MDHEN and SYDVKM. This CDR3 comprises 13 residues.

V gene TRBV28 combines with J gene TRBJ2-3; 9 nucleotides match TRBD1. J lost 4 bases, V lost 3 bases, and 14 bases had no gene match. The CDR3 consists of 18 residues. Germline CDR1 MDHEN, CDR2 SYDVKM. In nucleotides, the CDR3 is TGTGCCAGCAGTTTTTCGTTCCGGGACAGGGAGTTGGCAGATACGCAGTATTTT. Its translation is CASSFSFRDRELADTQYF.

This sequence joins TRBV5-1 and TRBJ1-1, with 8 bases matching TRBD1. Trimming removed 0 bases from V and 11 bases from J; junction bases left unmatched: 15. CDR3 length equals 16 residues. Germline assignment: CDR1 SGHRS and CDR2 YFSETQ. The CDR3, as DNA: TGCGCCAGCAGCTTGGTGGGGACAGGATCTCGGTCTAGGGCTTTCTTT. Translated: CASSLVGTGSRSRAFF. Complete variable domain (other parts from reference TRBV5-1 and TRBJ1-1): KAGVTQTPRYLIKTRGQQVTLSCSPISGHRSVSWYQQTPGQGLQFLFEYFSETQRNKGNFPGRFSGRQFSNSRSEMNVSTLELGDSALYLCASSLVGTGSRSRAFFGQGTRLTVV.

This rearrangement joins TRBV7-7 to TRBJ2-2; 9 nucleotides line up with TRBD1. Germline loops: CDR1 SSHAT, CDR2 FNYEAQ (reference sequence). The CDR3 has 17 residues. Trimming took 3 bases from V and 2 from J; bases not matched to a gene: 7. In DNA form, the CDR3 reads TGTGCCAGCAGCTTCCACCTGACAGGGGGAAACACCGGGGAGCTGTTTTTT. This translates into CASSFHLTGGNTGELFF.

CDR3 bases: TGTGCCAGCAGCTCAACCACTGGGACAGGGGAGAATCCGGGAGCTTTCTTT. This sequence encodes CASSSTTGTGENPGAFF. The chain joins TRBV5-5 to TRBJ1-1, with 10 bases identical to TRBD1. The V gene end was trimmed by 3 bases and the J gene end by 10 bases; junction bases not matched to a gene: 18. This CDR3 comprises 17 residues. Germline CDR1 reads SGHKS; CDR2 reads YYEKEE (reference sequence).

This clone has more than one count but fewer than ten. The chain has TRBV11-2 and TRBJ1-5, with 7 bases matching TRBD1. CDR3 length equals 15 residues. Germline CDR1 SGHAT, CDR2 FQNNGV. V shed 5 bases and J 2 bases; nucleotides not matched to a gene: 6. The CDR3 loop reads CASSPIGTGNQPQHF. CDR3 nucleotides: TGTGCCAGCAGCCCAATCGGGACAGGCAATCAGCCCCAGCATTTT.

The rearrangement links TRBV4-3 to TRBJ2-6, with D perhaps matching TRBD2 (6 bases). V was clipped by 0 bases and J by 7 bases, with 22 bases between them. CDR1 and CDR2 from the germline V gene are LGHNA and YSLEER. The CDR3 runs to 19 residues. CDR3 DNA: TGCGCCAGCAGCCAAGATCCCAGGGACTCCTCTGGGCGAGCCAACGTCCTGACTTTC. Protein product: CASSQDPRDSSGRANVLTF.

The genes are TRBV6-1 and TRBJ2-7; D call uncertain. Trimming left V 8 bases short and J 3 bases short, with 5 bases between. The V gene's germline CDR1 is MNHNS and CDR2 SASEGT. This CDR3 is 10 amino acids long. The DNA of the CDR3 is TGTGCCAGCTTTCACTACGAGCAGTACTTC. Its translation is CASFHYEQYF.

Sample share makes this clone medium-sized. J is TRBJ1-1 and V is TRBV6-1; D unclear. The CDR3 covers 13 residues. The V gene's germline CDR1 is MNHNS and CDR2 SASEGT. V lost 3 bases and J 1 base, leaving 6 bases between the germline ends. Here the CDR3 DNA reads TGTGCCAGCAGTGACCTGGGGAACACTGAAGCTTTCTTT. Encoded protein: CASSDLGNTEAFF.